The clone carrying this T cell receptor (beta chain) was observed once. This sample is part of a study of blood T cell repertoires in COVID-19. In the source study's methods: It was from reference gene primer amplification that nucleated cell counts were estimated. Sequenced by immunoSEQ multiplex PCR; TCRdb stores in-frame clones only, minus some. From that table come the V and J calls and clone size; the DNA was used to work out D and trimming. Of 200,000 or so clones detected, roughly 88% appear once; the ten largest clones hold about 4%. Clinical history as reported by participants underpinned cohort assignment. The CDR3 has 13 amino acids. V shed 6 bases and J shed 4 bases, with 10 bases lying between them.

The origin of this receptor is a woman aged 40 to 50 with acute COVID-19. V gene TRBV12-3 or TRBV12-4 combines with J gene TRBJ1-5; D perhaps matches TRBD1 (6 bases). The specimen sequenced was PBMCs or T cells enriched from blood (not recorded which). The CDR3 sequence: CASRPGQNQPQHF. The CDR3 nucleotides read TGTGCCAGCAGACCCGGACAGAATCAGCCCCAGCATTTT.